The entry below gives a single TCR beta chain sequence along with its context. Its matching antigen is unknown. This entry belongs to a study of OX40 agonist ivuxolimab in advanced cancers. Study as a whole: With ivuxolimab, an agonistic anti-OX40 (CD134) antibody, patients were treated.

Autoimmune disease history or systemic immunosuppression led to patients being barred. Blood sampling took place at baseline, cycle 4 day 1, and cycle 7 day 1. This CDR3 has 13 residues. CDR1 is SQVTM, CDR2 ANQGSEA, per germline. The V and J ends lost 7 bases and 4 bases, in that order; junction bases with no gene match: 8. Some clones are missing from TCRdb's copy, which holds only in-frame ones; the method was immunoSEQ multiplex PCR. The sample has about 79,000 clones, 80% to 95% seen once; the top ten hold around 0.5%. Study findings and constraints: Researchers report that CD8+ T cells had, on average, more expanded clones than CD4+.

This sequence joins TRBV29-1 and TRBJ2-5; 8 nucleotides match TRBD2. The sample consisted of CD4+ or CD8+ T cells sorted from blood, taken in a trial of the OX40 agonist ivuxolimab. The origin of this receptor is an adult with an advanced solid tumor such as melanoma, head and neck, liver or kidney cancer. Here the CDR3 reads CSGGAGASETQYF. The CDR3 DNA reads as TGCAGCGGGGGAGCGGGAGCCTCAGAGACCCAGTACTTC.